The 20 T cell receptor beta chains below were found in one sample sequenced in a study of Graves' ophthalmopathy and Graves' hyperthyroidism. Amplified TCR beta CDR3 regions were obtained using RNA transcripts as template. HTBI primers were used in a first-round RT-PCR, which preceded a second-round multiplex PCR. TCRdb used MiXCR to reprocess the multiplex PCR reads, holding one entry per CDR3 protein. The table has about 400,000 distinct CDR3 sequences, 15% to 20% seen once. Material: peripheral blood. The source of these receptors is a woman under 30 with Graves' ophthalmopathy.

The chain uses TRBV4-1 and TRBJ1-6, with a tentative D call TRBD1 (5 bases). Germline assignment: CDR1 MGHRA and CDR2 YSYEKL. The V gene lost 0 bases and the J gene lost 7 bases, with 13 bases spanning the gap. This CDR3 comprises 16 residues. In nucleotides, the CDR3 is TGCGCCAGCAGCCAAGAGAGGTGGGACCCCAATTCACCCCTCCACTTT. Translated, it gives CASSQERWDPNSPLHF.

The sample holds many counts of this clonotype. The chain couples TRBV6-2 or TRBV6-3 to TRBJ1-6; 7 nucleotides agree with TRBD1. Germline CDR1 and CDR2: MNHEY and SVGEGT. With 2 bases clipped from V and 8 bases from J, the junction kept 9 bases outside the gene matches. This CDR3 is 16 amino acids long. CDR3: CASSYLFRQGDSPLHF. The CDR3, as DNA: TGTGCCAGCAGTTACCTCTTCAGGCAGGGGGATTCACCCCTCCACTTT.

V gene TRBV24-1 combines with J gene TRBJ2-7, with a tentative D call TRBD2 (6 bases). The CDR3 covers 12 residues. CDR1 KGHDR and CDR2 SFDVKD come from the germline V gene. Trimming removed 6 bases at V and 6 bases at J, with 11 bases between. The CDR3 nucleotides are TGTGCCACCAGTCCCTCCGGGGGCGAGCAGTACTTC. The encoded protein is CATSPSGGEQYF.

This clonotype was detected ten times or more. This chain uses TRBV28 with TRBJ1-2; 7 positions match TRBD1. The CDR3 totals 13 residues. CDR1 is MDHEN and CDR2 is SYDVKM in the germline V gene. Losses at the gene ends were 6 bases for V and 4 bases for J; bases not matched to a gene: 5. CDR3 protein: CASSAGGSYGYTF. DNA of the CDR3: TGTGCCAGCAGCGCAGGGGGGAGCTATGGCTACACCTTC.

This clonotype was seen many times. For the CDR3, the DNA is TGTGCCAGCTCCCTGGCATTCACTGAAGCTTTCTTT. Its protein product is CASSLAFTEAFF. V is TRBV18 and J is TRBJ1-1; the D is unclear. The CDR3 runs 12 residues. CDR1 and CDR2 (germline): KGHSH, LQKENI. The V end lost 6 bases, the J end lost 4 bases, and 9 bases lay between the germline ends.

The table lists this clonotype with many counts. The chain has TRBV7-9 and TRBJ2-6, with 7 positions matching TRBD1. Losses at the gene ends were 6 bases for V and 2 bases for J; bases not matched to a gene: 4. The CDR3 contains 15 residues. Germline CDR1 SEHNR, CDR2 FQNEAQ (reference sequence). CDR3 in amino acids: CASRPTGAGANVLTF. The CDR3 bases are TGTGCCAGCAGACCTACAGGGGCTGGGGCCAACGTCCTGACTTTC. Looking up the rest from reference TRBV7-9 and TRBJ2-6 gives the full variable domain: DTGVSQNPRHKITKRGQNVTFRCDPISEHNRLYWYRQTLGQGPEFLTYFQNEAQLEKSRLLSDRFSAERPKGSFSTLEIQRTEQGDSAMYLCASRPTGAGANVLTFGAGSRLTVL.

This clonotype occurred many times. The chain carries TRBV20-1 and TRBJ1-3, with a possible D match to TRBD1 (5 bases). This CDR3 region has 14 residues. The germline V and J ends were trimmed by 6 bases and 0 bases, with 12 bases remaining between them. The germline V gene has CDR1 DFQATT and CDR2 SNEGSKA (reference sequence). CDR3 region: CSALGPYSGNTIYF. The DNA for the CDR3 is TGCAGTGCCTTGGGGCCCTACTCTGGAAACACCATATATTTT.

This clonotype was counted at least ten times. This sequence joins TRBV6-2 or TRBV6-3 and TRBJ1-5, with a tentative D call TRBD1 (5 bases). The CDR3 has 18 amino acids. The germline CDR1 and CDR2 sequences are MNHEY and SVGEGT. V lost 8 bases to trimming and J lost 2 bases, with 25 bases between them. The CDR3 loop is CASANPPGPKLGNQPQHF. CDR3 sequence (DNA): TGTGCCAGCGCCAATCCCCCGGGACCAAAACTTGGCAATCAGCCCCAGCATTTT.

This clonotype was observed many times. This chain joins TRBV11-2 and TRBJ2-7; tentative D call: TRBD1 (5 bases). The V end lost 7 bases, the J end lost 0 bases, and 19 bases lay between the germline ends. Germline values: CDR1 SGHAT, CDR2 FQNNGV. The CDR3 consists of 16 residues. The CDR3 DNA sequence: TGTGCCAGCACTCTTTTTTGGGGCAGGGACTCCTACGAGCAGTACTTC. It yields the protein CASTLFWGRDSYEQYF.

This clonotype was picked up many times. The chain combines TRBV11-2 with TRBJ2-5; D is ambiguous. V was shortened by 4 bases and J by 6 bases, with 9 bases between the two germline ends. The CDR3 runs to 12 residues. Looked up from germline, CDR1 is SGHAT and CDR2 is FQNNGV. Written as DNA, the CDR3 is TGTGCCAGCAGCTCACTCACGAAGACCCAGTACTTC. Translating gives CASSSLTKTQYF.

The gene calls are TRBV5-4 and TRBJ2-7; 9 bases are shared with TRBD2. The CDR3 is 14 residues long. V was pared by 4 bases and J by 4 bases, with 6 bases of the junction left unmatched. Germline CDR1 SGHNT, CDR2 YYREEE (reference sequence). The CDR3 sequence: CASSRGTSTYEQYF. The CDR3 DNA reads as TGTGCCAGCAGCCGGGGGACTAGCACGTACGAGCAGTACTTC.

This clonotype was counted many times. The chain has TRBV11-2 and TRBJ2-7; 10 bases line up with TRBD2. V was pared by 3 bases and J by 4 bases, with 9 bases of the junction left unmatched. The CDR3 loop spans 16 amino acids. From germline, CDR1 is SGHAT and CDR2 FQNNGV. As DNA, the CDR3 is TGTGCCAGCAGCTTGGAAACGAGCGGGAGGGAATACGAGCAGTACTTC. This sequence encodes CASSLETSGREYEQYF. The whole variable domain, filled in from reference TRBV11-2 and TRBJ2-7, reads EAGVAQSPRYKIIEKRQSVAFWCNPISGHATLYWYQQILGQGPKLLIQFQNNGVVDDSQLPKDRFSAERLKGVDSTLKIQPAKLEDSAVYLCASSLETSGREYEQYFGPGTRLTVT.

The sample holds many counts of this clonotype. This chain connects TRBV12-3 or TRBV12-4 to TRBJ2-2; TRBD1 is a possible D gene (5 bases). Deletions cut 3 bases from V and 0 bases from J, with 5 bases between. The CDR3 runs to 14 residues. CDR3 protein: CASSFRANTGELFF. The CDR3 DNA reads TGTGCCAGCAGTTTCAGGGCGAACACCGGGGAGCTGTTTTTT.

This clonotype was counted ten times or more. The V call is TRBV12-3 or TRBV12-4, the J call TRBJ1-6; D is possibly TRBD1 (5 bases). The V gene lost 5 bases and the J gene lost 5 bases, with 13 bases spanning the gap. The CDR3 extends over 15 amino acids. The CDR3 is CASSRDGANNSPLHF. As DNA, the CDR3 is TGTGCCAGCAGTCGAGACGGGGCTAATAATTCACCCCTCCACTTT.

This clonotype has ten or more counts. The chain links TRBV19 to TRBJ2-2; D perhaps matches TRBD2 (5 bases). The germline V gene encodes CDR1 LNHDA and CDR2 SQIVND (reference sequence). With 9 bases removed from V and 7 bases from J, the gap between germline ends came to 18 bases. The CDR3 spans 14 residues. Here the CDR3 DNA reads TGTGCCAGCCAGAGGGAGAGGGCCATCGGGGAGCTGTTTTTT. Protein: CASQRERAIGELFF.

This clonotype showed up many times. The rearrangement uses TRBV20-1 and TRBJ1-1; D unresolved. V lost 2 bases to trimming and J lost 3 bases, with 7 bases between them. This CDR3 contains 12 residues. Germline lookup yields CDR1 DFQATT and CDR2 SNEGSKA (reference sequence). DNA of the CDR3: TGCAGTGCTAGAAGGTCTCACACTGAAGCTTTCTTT. It translates to CSARRSHTEAFF.

This clonotype was counted many times. This rearrangement joins TRBV7-2 to TRBJ2-3, with D hard to call. The length of the CDR3 is 12 residues. V was cut by 1 base and J by 3 bases, with 2 bases left in between. The germline gives CDR1 SGHTA, CDR2 FQGNSA. The CDR3 region has the DNA TGTGCCAGCAGCTTAGGAACAGATACGCAGTATTTT. Translating it yields CASSLGTDTQYF.

The chain carries TRBV12-3 or TRBV12-4 and TRBJ1-6; D is uncertain. The CDR3 sequence is 15 residues long. Trimming cost V 5 bases and J 8 bases, with 16 bases left between them. CDR3 sequence: CASSPPGYLDSPLHF. DNA of the CDR3: TGTGCCAGCAGTCCGCCGGGATATCTGGATTCACCCCTCCACTTT.

This clonotype was picked up many times. The chain couples TRBV28 to TRBJ2-7; D is undetermined. This CDR3 contains 14 residues. The V gene's germline CDR1 is MDHEN and CDR2 SYDVKM. Trimming stripped 0 bases from V and 2 bases from J, with 8 bases between. This CDR3 is CASSLWTDAYEQYF. As DNA, the CDR3 is TGTGCCAGCAGTTTATGGACCGATGCCTACGAGCAGTACTTC.

The genes are TRBV11-2 and TRBJ2-5, with 10 positions matching TRBD1. CDR1 is SGHAT, CDR2 FQNNGV, per germline. The ends lost 5 bases at V and 5 bases at J; junction bases unmatched: 23. The CDR3 contains 20 residues. The CDR3 DNA reads TGTGCCAGCAGCCCCATGAAGACCCCCGGGACAGGGGCTGTACGGGAGACCCAGTACTTC. Translating gives CASSPMKTPGTGAVRETQYF. Supplemented by reference TRBV11-2 and TRBJ2-5, the full variable domain reads EAGVAQSPRYKIIEKRQSVAFWCNPISGHATLYWYQQILGQGPKLLIQFQNNGVVDDSQLPKDRFSAERLKGVDSTLKIQPAKLEDSAVYLCASSPMKTPGTGAVRETQYFGPGTRLLVL.